A selection of T cell receptor beta chains follows, all from one sample in a study of blood T cell repertoires in COVID-19. Method: immunoSEQ multiplex PCR; TCRdb's copy keeps in-frame clones and lacks some. The sample has 300,000 to 350,000 clones, about four fifths seen once. Sequencing was done on a sample of peripheral blood. The receptors were gathered from a man aged 25-45 years with active or convalescent COVID-19. Each CDR3 is given with its conserved first and last residue. The D gene is left open where the match is weak. Part of the rows lack a size; the others show once, few, many or a class for expanded clones.

CDR3 DNA: TGTGCCAGCAGTTACTCGAGGCTAGCGGGAGTTGGGAAGTTCTTC; CDR3 protein: CASSYSRLAGVGKFF; clone size: -; J gene: TRBJ2-1; V gene: TRBV6-2/TRBV6-3; D gene: TRBD2
CDR3 DNA: TGTGCTAGTGGTTTGACAGGGGATCAGCCCCAGCATTTT; CDR3 protein: CASGLTGDQPQHF; clone size: -; J gene: TRBJ1-5; V gene: TRBV12-5; D gene: TRBD1
CDR3 DNA: TGCGCCAGCAGCCGGACACTAGCGGTTAGCTCCTACGAGCAGTACTTC; CDR3 protein: CASSRTLAVSSYEQYF; clone size: -; J gene: TRBJ2-7; V gene: TRBV4-1; D gene: TRBD2
CDR3 DNA: TGTGCCAGCAGCTTGAGTGCCGACAGTCAAGAGACCCAGTACTTC; CDR3 protein: CASSLSADSQETQYF; clone size: -; J gene: TRBJ2-5; V gene: TRBV11-3; D gene: -
CDR3 DNA: TGCAGCGTTTTTACGACAGGGAGGATGAACACTGAAGCTTTCTTT; CDR3 protein: CSVFTTGRMNTEAFF; clone size: few; J gene: TRBJ1-1; V gene: TRBV29-1; D gene: TRBD1
CDR3 DNA: TGTGCCAGCAGCCTTGGGCTATGGGATGGCTACACCTTC; CDR3 protein: CASSLGLWDGYTF; clone size: -; J gene: TRBJ1-2; V gene: TRBV6-5; D gene: -
CDR3 DNA: TGTGCCAGCAGTTACCCCCGGGGGGAGCTGTTTTTT; CDR3 protein: CASSYPRGELFF; clone size: once; J gene: TRBJ2-2; V gene: TRBV6-2/TRBV6-3; D gene: -
CDR3 DNA: TGTGCCAGCAGCCACTCTAGCGGGGGGGCCTCTGAGCAGTTCTTC; CDR3 protein: CASSHSSGGASEQFF; clone size: few; J gene: TRBJ2-1; V gene: TRBV7-3; D gene: TRBD2
CDR3 DNA: TGTGCCAGCAGCCAAGATATTTTGGGGCGGGGAATTATCTTT; CDR3 protein: CASSQDILGRGIIF; clone size: -; J gene: TRBJ2-3; V gene: TRBV4-2; D gene: -
CDR3 DNA: TGTGCCACCAGTGACCCGGGACAGGGGAATGAAAAACTGTTTTTT; CDR3 protein: CATSDPGQGNEKLFF; clone size: -; J gene: TRBJ1-4; V gene: TRBV24-1; D gene: TRBD1
CDR3 DNA: TGTGCCAGCAGTTTAACCCCCTGGAGGGAGCCGGGGGCCAACGTCCTGACTTTC; CDR3 protein: CASSLTPWREPGANVLTF; clone size: -; J gene: TRBJ2-6; V gene: TRBV28; D gene: -
CDR3 DNA: TGTGCCAGCAGCCTCGGGACTGGAAACTACGAGCAGTACTTC; CDR3 protein: CASSLGTGNYEQYF; clone size: -; J gene: TRBJ2-7; V gene: TRBV7-3; D gene: -
CDR3 DNA: TGCAGTGCTAGTCCTACCGCAGAGGGGAGGGCCCAGTTCTTC; CDR3 protein: CSASPTAEGRAQFF; clone size: -; J gene: TRBJ2-1; V gene: TRBV20-1; D gene: TRBD2
CDR3 DNA: TGTGCTAGTGGTTGGGATCTCCCGGGACAGCTATATGGCTACACCTTC; CDR3 protein: CASGWDLPGQLYGYTF; clone size: -; J gene: TRBJ1-2; V gene: TRBV12-5; D gene: TRBD1
CDR3 DNA: TGTGCCAGCAGCGTAGCTGGTGGCGGGAGCTACAATGAGCAGTTCTTC; CDR3 protein: CASSVAGGGSYNEQFF; clone size: few; J gene: TRBJ2-1; V gene: TRBV9; D gene: TRBD2
CDR3 DNA: TGTGCCAGCAGTTACATTACAGGGGCCTATGGCTACACCTTC; CDR3 protein: CASSYITGAYGYTF; clone size: -; J gene: TRBJ1-2; V gene: TRBV6-2/TRBV6-3; D gene: TRBD1
CDR3 DNA: TGTGCCTGGAGTTCGTCCCGGGATCAGCCCCAGCATTTT; CDR3 protein: CAWSSSRDQPQHF; clone size: -; J gene: TRBJ1-5; V gene: TRBV30; D gene: -
CDR3 DNA: TGTGCCAGCTCACCATCGATTCTCAGTGAGACAGGGGGCGCGGGTGAAGCTTTCTTT; CDR3 protein: CASSPSILSETGGAGEAFF; clone size: many; J gene: TRBJ1-1; V gene: TRBV18; D gene: TRBD1
CDR3 DNA: TGTGCCAGCAGCTCCTTCCGGGACAGGGACAATGAGCAGTTCTTC; CDR3 protein: CASSSFRDRDNEQFF; clone size: -; J gene: TRBJ2-1; V gene: TRBV5-4; D gene: TRBD1